One sample yielded the 26 T cell receptor beta chains listed below, sequenced in a study of cytomegalovirus exposure and HLA in healthy donors. Generated by immunoSEQ multiplex PCR, the TCRdb table keeps only in-frame clones and is missing some. The sample carries around 140,000 clones, roughly nine tenths recorded once. Sequenced sample: PBMCs. These receptors all stem from a woman aged 18-30 years in good health and CMV-seronegative.

The rearrangement joins TRBV6-5 to TRBJ1-1, with D possibly TRBD1 on 5 matching bases. Germline CDR1 is MNHEY and CDR2 is SVGAGI. The CDR3 is made up of 15 amino acids. V shed 4 bases and J shed 3 bases, with 15 bases lying between them. CDR3 loop: CASSFSVRGDTEAFF. The CDR3 DNA is TGTGCCAGCAGTTTCTCCGTCCGGGGGGACACTGAAGCTTTCTTT.

This clone has just one count. The gene calls are TRBV5-1 and TRBJ2-3; 11 nucleotides align to TRBD2. The CDR3 sequence is 15 residues long. The J segment lost 2 bases and the V segment lost 5 bases, leaving 4 bases of the junction unmatched. Germline values: CDR1 SGHRS, CDR2 YFSETQ. The CDR3 spells CASRGTSGHTDTQYF. CDR3 DNA sequence: TGCGCCAGCAGAGGGACTAGCGGACACACAGATACGCAGTATTTT. Filled out from reference TRBV5-1 and TRBJ2-3, the complete variable domain reads KAGVTQTPRYLIKTRGQQVTLSCSPISGHRSVSWYQQTPGQGLQFLFEYFSETQRNKGNFPGRFSGRQFSNSRSEMNVSTLELGDSALYLCASRGTSGHTDTQYFGPGTRLTVL.

This clone was counted a single time. V gene TRBV7-3 combines with J gene TRBJ2-3, with D uncertain. Germline V gene lookup returns CDR1 SGHTA and CDR2 FQGTGA. V lost 5 bases to trimming and J lost 0 bases, with 12 bases between them. The CDR3 consists of 15 residues. DNA for the CDR3: TGTGCCAGCAGCAGTTCTCTGACTAGCACAGATACGCAGTATTTT. Encoded protein: CASSSSLTSTDTQYF.

The gene calls are TRBV5-1 and TRBJ2-3; no clear D. Trimming removed 4 bases at V and 4 bases at J, with 7 bases between. CDR1 is SGHRS, CDR2 YFSETQ, per germline. There are 12 residues in the CDR3. CDR3 nucleotide sequence: TGCGCCAGCAGCCCAGGCGCAGATACGCAGTATTTT. Translated, it gives CASSPGADTQYF. Based on the CDR3 plus reference TRBV5-1 and TRBJ2-3, the full variable domain is KAGVTQTPRYLIKTRGQQVTLSCSPISGHRSVSWYQQTPGQGLQFLFEYFSETQRNKGNFPGRFSGRQFSNSRSEMNVSTLELGDSALYLCASSPGADTQYFGPGTRLTVL.

This chain joins TRBV7-2 and TRBJ1-2, with D perhaps matching TRBD1 (5 bases). V lost 3 bases and J 2 bases, leaving 10 bases between the germline ends. CDR1 SGHTA and CDR2 FQGNSA come from the germline V gene. The CDR3 is made up of 14 amino acids. CDR3 sequence reads: CASSFRQLNYGYTF. DNA for the CDR3: TGTGCCAGCAGCTTCAGACAGCTCAACTATGGCTACACCTTC.

This sequence joins TRBV5-6 and TRBJ2-7, with 11 bases lining up with TRBD1. Per the germline V gene, CDR1 is SGHDT and CDR2 is YYEEEE. The trim removed 4 bases at V and 0 bases at J, leaving 3 bases unmatched. This CDR3 contains 15 residues. CDR3 in DNA: TGTGCCAGCAGCCCTGGGACAGGGGGCTCCTACGAGCAGTACTTC. Translating gives CASSPGTGGSYEQYF. Full variable domain (rest looked up from reference TRBV5-6 and TRBJ2-7): DAGVTQSPTHLIKTRGQQVTLRCSPKSGHDTVSWYQQALGQGPQFIFQYYEEEERQRGNFPDRFSGHQFPNYSSELNVNALLLGDSALYLCASSPGTGGSYEQYFGPGTRLTVT.

V and J are TRBV2 and TRBJ2-6, with 7 bases that match TRBD2. Trimming at V came to 2 bases and at J to 2 bases, leaving 0 bases not matched to a gene. This CDR3 has 15 residues. Germline CDR1 and CDR2: SNHLY and FYNNEI. The CDR3, as DNA: TGTGCCAGCAGTGAACGGGGGGCTGGGGCCAACGTCCTGACTTTC. Translating it yields CASSERGAGANVLTF.

The chain recombines TRBV20-1 with TRBJ2-5; TRBD1 matches at 8 bases. The V gene end was trimmed by 6 bases and the J gene end by 6 bases; junction bases not matched to a gene: 3. This CDR3 has 11 residues. CDR1 DFQATT and CDR2 SNEGSKA come from the germline V gene (reference sequence). The CDR3 region is CSAGQAQTQYF. The CDR3, as DNA: TGCAGTGCGGGACAGGCTCAGACCCAGTACTTC.

This chain joins TRBV10-3 and TRBJ2-3; unclear D gene. Per the germline V gene, CDR1 is ENHRY and CDR2 is SYGVKD. V lost 5 bases and J 0 bases, leaving 12 bases between the germline ends. This CDR3 is 15 amino acids long. The CDR3 DNA reads TGTGCCATCAGTCGGCAGCGAACTAGCACAGATACGCAGTATTTT. Translated: CAISRQRTSTDTQYF.

This chain uses TRBV19 with TRBJ1-3; 10 bases align to TRBD1. The V gene's germline CDR1 is LNHDA and CDR2 SQIVND (reference sequence). With V trimmed by 4 bases and J by 0 bases, 6 bases remained unmatched. This CDR3 is 17 amino acids long. This CDR3 reads CASSRGGTGVSGNTIYF. The CDR3 DNA reads TGTGCCAGTAGTAGGGGCGGGACAGGGGTCTCTGGAAACACCATATATTTT.

The chain is built from TRBV9 and TRBJ2-3, with 9 bases lining up with TRBD2. Germline CDR1 SGDLS, CDR2 YYNGEE. The CDR3 loop spans 16 amino acids. Unmatched junction bases numbered 9, after V lost 4 bases and J lost 3 bases. The CDR3 reads CASSPSRGGLTDTQYF. CDR3 nucleotides: TGTGCCAGCAGCCCTTCGCGGGGGGGCCTGACAGATACGCAGTATTTT.

J is TRBJ2-7 and V is TRBV9, with 9 nucleotides matching TRBD1. The CDR3 has 16 amino acids. V lost 4 bases and J lost 6; bases outside the gene matches: 14. In germline, CDR1 is SGDLS, CDR2 YYNGEE. This chain's CDR3 is CASSYGAGTGSREQYF. The CDR3 DNA follows: TGTGCCAGCAGCTACGGGGCCGGGACAGGGTCACGCGAGCAGTACTTC.

The chain combines TRBV5-1 with TRBJ2-5; 8 bases are shared with TRBD1. This CDR3 has 13 residues. V trimming: 2 bases; J trimming: 4 bases; junction bases outside the gene matches: 1. Per the germline V gene, CDR1 is SGHRS and CDR2 is YFSETQ. In nucleotides, the CDR3 is TGCGCCAGCAGCTTTGACAGGGGAGAGACCCAGTACTTC. Amino acid sequence: CASSFDRGETQYF.

The chain recombines TRBV2 with TRBJ1-5, with TRBD1 identical over 7 bases. The germline CDR1 and CDR2 sequences are SNHLY and FYNNEI. The CDR3 covers 14 residues. The ends lost 6 bases at V and 7 bases at J; junction bases unmatched: 9. CDR3 DNA sequence: TGTGCCAGCAGCCTACGACAGGGACGCCAGCCCCAGCATTTT. Protein product: CASSLRQGRQPQHF. Full variable domain (missing parts from reference TRBV2 and TRBJ1-5): EPEVTQTPSHQVTQMGQEVILRCVPISNHLYFYWYRQILGQKVEFLVSFYNNEISEKSEIFDDQFSVERPDGSNFTLKIRSTKLEDSAMYFCASSLRQGRQPQHFGDGTRLSIL.

This chain links TRBV2 with TRBJ1-2, with D possibly being TRBD1 (6 bases). The CDR3 is made up of 13 amino acids. Germline V gives CDR1 SNHLY, CDR2 FYNNEI. V was shortened by 4 bases and J by 5 bases, with 11 bases between the two germline ends. The CDR3 is CASSARDTYGYTF. CDR3 DNA: TGTGCCAGCAGTGCCAGGGACACTTATGGCTACACCTTC.

The chain carries TRBV6-5 and TRBJ2-3; 7 bases map to TRBD1. The V segment lost 6 bases and the J segment 5 bases; nucleotides outside the gene matches: 5. The germline gives CDR1 MNHEY, CDR2 SVGAGI. CDR3 length: 13 amino acids. CDR3 residues: CASRATGVDTQYF. For the CDR3, the DNA is TGTGCCAGCAGGGCCACAGGGGTAGATACGCAGTATTTT.

Points on this clone: The sample contains more than one DNA sequence encoding this CDR3. The rearrangement joins TRBV18 to TRBJ1-5, with D unclear. V was cut by 3 bases and J by 0 bases, with 6 bases left in between. Germline V lookup: CDR1 KGHSH, CDR2 LQKENI. This CDR3 has 14 residues. This chain's CDR3 is CASSPRYSNQPQHF. CDR3 coding DNA: TGTGCCAGCTCACCGCGTTATAGCAATCAGCCCCAGCATTTT.

The chain joins TRBV11-2 to TRBJ1-2; a possible D gene is TRBD1 (5 bases). The CDR3 is 18 amino acids. Per the germline V gene, CDR1 is SGHAT and CDR2 is FQNNGV. Trimming removed 6 bases at V and 4 bases at J, with 27 bases between. The CDR3 bases are TGTGCCAGCAGAAGAAGAAGCCCTGGGGCCCCTTTCCTCTATGGCTACACCTTC. Translated: CASRRRSPGAPFLYGYTF. The full variable domain, in which reference TRBV11-2 and TRBJ1-2 provide the parts outside the CDR3, is EAGVAQSPRYKIIEKRQSVAFWCNPISGHATLYWYQQILGQGPKLLIQFQNNGVVDDSQLPKDRFSAERLKGVDSTLKIQPAKLEDSAVYLCASRRRSPGAPFLYGYTFGSGTRLTVV.

V gene TRBV23-1 combines with J gene TRBJ1-4; D possibly corresponds to TRBD1 (5 bases). TRBV23-1 is flagged as an ORF with uncertain function. The CDR3 extends over 17 amino acids. The V gene lost 3 bases and the J gene lost 6 bases, with 20 bases spanning the gap. The CDR3 loop is CASSHSRGCTGDEKLFF. CDR3 in DNA: TGCGCCAGCAGTCATTCCCGGGGGTGCACGGGAGATGAAAAACTGTTTTTT.

This chain joins TRBV10-3 and TRBJ1-3, with 7 nucleotides matching TRBD1. V dropped 5 bases and J dropped 8; count of bases not matched to a gene: 3. This CDR3 contains 12 residues. Germline V gene sequence: CDR1 ENHRY, CDR2 SYGVKD. The CDR3 reads CAISRQGDTIYF. CDR3 coding DNA: TGTGCCATCAGTAGACAGGGCGACACCATATATTTT.

The rearrangement links TRBV7-8 to TRBJ1-4; D not resolved. Looked up from germline, CDR1 is SGHVS and CDR2 is FQNEAQ. The CDR3 spans 17 residues. Trimming pared 3 bases from V and 5 bases from J, leaving 19 bases between. Here the CDR3 DNA reads TGTGCCAGCAGCTTTCAATTACTAACCCGCTGGAATGAAAAACTGTTTTTT. Translated: CASSFQLLTRWNEKLFF.

The chain uses TRBV2 and TRBJ2-5; maybe TRBD2 (7 bases). This CDR3 has 19 amino acids. The V gene's germline CDR1 is SNHLY and CDR2 FYNNEI. V was trimmed by 5 bases and J by 2 bases, leaving 27 bases between them. In DNA form, the CDR3 reads TGTGCCAGCAGTTTCTTGGGGGGCCTCCCCGGGGGGCAGCAAGAGACCCAGTACTTC. It translates to CASSFLGGLPGGQQETQYF.

This chain uses TRBV5-5 with TRBJ2-7, with 8 bases matching TRBD1. Germline V lookup: CDR1 SGHKS, CDR2 YYEKEE (reference sequence). After removal of 0 bases from V and 2 bases from J, the junction contained 4 bases not matched to a gene. The CDR3 length is 15 residues. This CDR3 reads CASSLGTGLPYEQYF. CDR3 DNA sequence: TGTGCCAGCAGCTTGGGGACAGGGCTCCCCTACGAGCAGTACTTC.

This chain connects TRBV6-6 to TRBJ2-6; 7 bases agree with TRBD1. The germline V gene encodes CDR1 MNHNY and CDR2 SVGAGI (reference sequence). J lost 2 bases, V lost 5 bases, and 3 bases had no gene match. The CDR3 consists of 15 residues. This CDR3 reads CASSTGEAGANVLTF. The CDR3 DNA reads TGTGCCAGCAGTACAGGGGAAGCTGGGGCCAACGTCCTGACTTTC.

The chain employs TRBV6-1 and TRBJ1-1, with D tentatively TRBD1 (5 bases). The CDR3 runs to 16 residues. Germline values: CDR1 MNHNS, CDR2 SASEGT. V was pared by 2 bases and J by 2 bases, with 15 bases between. The DNA of the CDR3 is TGTGCCAGCAGTGAAATAGGCCAGGGAGGCAACACTGAAGCTTTCTTT. This sequence encodes CASSEIGQGGNTEAFF.

This clone was observed a single time. V gene TRBV4-2 combines with J gene TRBJ1-2; tentatively, D is TRBD1 (5 bases). From germline, CDR1 is LGHNA and CDR2 YNFKEQ. Trimming pared 0 bases from V and 2 bases from J, leaving 10 bases between. The CDR3 is 15 residues long. CDR3 sequence (DNA): TGTGCCAGCAGCCAAGATCCGACAGCAAACTATGGCTACACCTTC. Residues: CASSQDPTANYGYTF.